Included here is one T cell receptor (beta chain) sequence, with context. The antigen remains unidentified. Surgery without prior neoadjuvant therapy was the treatment of the selected pancreatic ductal adenocarcinoma patients. This CDR3 has 13 amino acids. The V gene's germline CDR1 is SGHDT and CDR2 YYEEEE. V lost 2 bases and J lost 4, with 9 bases in between. The repertoire was sequenced with immunoSEQ multiplex PCR; TCRdb's copy has only in-frame clones and lacks some. The repertoire has roughly 9,500 clones, roughly 90% of them found once; the top ten carry roughly 3%. This entry comes from a study of T cells in pancreatic ductal adenocarcinoma. Study observations and caveats: The resected cohort was biased toward the minority with early-stage disease.

The sequenced material came from PBMCs. The chain employs TRBV5-6 and TRBJ1-2; possibly TRBD1 for D (6 bases). The sequence was collected from a human donor with pancreatic ductal adenocarcinoma. CDR3 bases: TGTGCCAGCAGCTTAGGGACATCCTATGGCTACACCTTC. It specifies CASSLGTSYGYTF.